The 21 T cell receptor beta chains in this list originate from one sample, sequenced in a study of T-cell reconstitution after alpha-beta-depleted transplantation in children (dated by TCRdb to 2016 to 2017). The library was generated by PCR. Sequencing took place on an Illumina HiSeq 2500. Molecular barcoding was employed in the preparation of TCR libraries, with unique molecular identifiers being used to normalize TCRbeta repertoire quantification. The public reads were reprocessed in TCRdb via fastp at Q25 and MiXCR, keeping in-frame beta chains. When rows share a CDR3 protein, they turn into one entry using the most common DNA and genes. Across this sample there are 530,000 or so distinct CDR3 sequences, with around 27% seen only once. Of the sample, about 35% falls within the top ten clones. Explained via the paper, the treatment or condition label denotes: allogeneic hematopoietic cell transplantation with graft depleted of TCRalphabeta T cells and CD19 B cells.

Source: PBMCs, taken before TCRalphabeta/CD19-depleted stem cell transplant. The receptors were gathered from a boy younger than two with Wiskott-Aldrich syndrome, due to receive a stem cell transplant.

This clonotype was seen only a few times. CDR3 nucleotides: TGCGCCAGCAGCTTGACAGGGAACCCAGGGGAGCAGTACTTC. Protein sequence: CASSLTGNPGEQYF. The chain is built from TRBV5-1 and TRBJ2-7; tentative D call: TRBD1 (6 bases). The CDR3 sequence is 14 residues long. Trimming pared 1 base from V and 7 bases from J, leaving 15 bases between. Per germline, CDR1 SGHRS and CDR2 YFSETQ.

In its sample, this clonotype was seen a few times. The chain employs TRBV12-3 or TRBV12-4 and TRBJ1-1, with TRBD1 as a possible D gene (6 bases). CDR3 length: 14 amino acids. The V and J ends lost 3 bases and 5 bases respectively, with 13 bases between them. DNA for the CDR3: TGTGCCAGCAGTTTTAGCGTCAGGGGTACTGAAGCTTTCTTT. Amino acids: CASSFSVRGTEAFF.

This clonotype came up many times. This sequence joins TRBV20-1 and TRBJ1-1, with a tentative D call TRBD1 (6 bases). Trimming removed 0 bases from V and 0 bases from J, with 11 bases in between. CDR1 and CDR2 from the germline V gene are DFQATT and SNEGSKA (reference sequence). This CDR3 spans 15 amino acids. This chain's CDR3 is CSARDNTGMNTEAFF. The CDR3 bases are TGCAGTGCTAGAGATAACACAGGGATGAACACTGAAGCTTTCTTT.

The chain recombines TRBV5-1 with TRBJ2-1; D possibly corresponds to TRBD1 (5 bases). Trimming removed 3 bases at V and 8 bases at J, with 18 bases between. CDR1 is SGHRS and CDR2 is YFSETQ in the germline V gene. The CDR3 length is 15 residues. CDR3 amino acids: CASSSNLGARDEQFF. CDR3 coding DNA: TGCGCCAGCAGCTCGAACCTAGGGGCAAGGGATGAGCAGTTCTTC.

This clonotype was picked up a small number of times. CDR3: CASSLDWGQGETQYF. CDR3 nucleotides: TGTGCCAGCAGCTTAGACTGGGGGCAGGGGGAGACCCAGTACTTC. The chain has TRBV7-2 and TRBJ2-5, with D possibly matching TRBD1 (6 bases). The CDR3 contains 15 residues. The V gene's germline CDR1 is SGHTA and CDR2 FQGNSA. The ends were cut back, 1 base at V and 5 bases at J, with 14 bases in the middle.

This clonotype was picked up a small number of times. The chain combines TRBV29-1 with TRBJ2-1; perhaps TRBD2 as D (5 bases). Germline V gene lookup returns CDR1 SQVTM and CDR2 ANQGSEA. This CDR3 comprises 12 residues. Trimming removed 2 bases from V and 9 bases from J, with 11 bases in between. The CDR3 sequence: CSVESGSGEQFF. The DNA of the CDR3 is TGCAGCGTTGAATCGGGGAGCGGTGAGCAGTTCTTC.

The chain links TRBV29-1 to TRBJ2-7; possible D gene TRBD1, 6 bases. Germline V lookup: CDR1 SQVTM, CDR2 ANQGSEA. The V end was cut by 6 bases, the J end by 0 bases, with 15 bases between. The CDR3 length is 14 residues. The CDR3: CSVRRTEDSYEQYF. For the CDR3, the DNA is TGCAGCGTGAGACGGACAGAAGACTCCTACGAGCAGTACTTC.

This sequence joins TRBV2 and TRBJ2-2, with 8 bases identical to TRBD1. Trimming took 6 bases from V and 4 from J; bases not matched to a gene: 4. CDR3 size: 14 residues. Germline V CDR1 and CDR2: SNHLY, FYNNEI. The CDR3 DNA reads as TGTGCCAGCAGGGCAGGGGGCTTCACCGGGGAGCTGTTTTTT. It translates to CASRAGGFTGELFF.

The DNA for the CDR3 is TGTGCCAGCAGCCAAGACAGAATTTCTGGGTACGAGCAGTACTTC. Encoded protein: CASSQDRISGYEQYF. The chain carries TRBV3-1 and TRBJ2-7; D unclear. Deletions cut 0 bases from V and 4 bases from J, with 13 bases between. The germline V gene has CDR1 LGHDT and CDR2 YNNKEL (reference sequence). This CDR3 comprises 15 residues.

The chain's CDR3 is CASSQEIPGQGKRTGELFF. The CDR3 nucleotides are TGCGCCAGCAGCCAAGAAATACCGGGACAGGGCAAAAGGACCGGGGAGCTGTTTTTT. The V call is TRBV4-1, the J call TRBJ2-2, with 9 bases aligning to TRBD1. V was pared by 0 bases and J by 5 bases, with 13 bases of the junction left unmatched. The CDR3 spans 19 residues. The germline gives CDR1 MGHRA, CDR2 YSYEKL.

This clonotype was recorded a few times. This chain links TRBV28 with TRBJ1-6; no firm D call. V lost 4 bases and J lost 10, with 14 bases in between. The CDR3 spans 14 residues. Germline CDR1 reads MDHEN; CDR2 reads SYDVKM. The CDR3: CASSWTAPASPLHF. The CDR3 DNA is TGTGCCAGCAGTTGGACGGCTCCCGCGTCACCCCTCCACTTT.

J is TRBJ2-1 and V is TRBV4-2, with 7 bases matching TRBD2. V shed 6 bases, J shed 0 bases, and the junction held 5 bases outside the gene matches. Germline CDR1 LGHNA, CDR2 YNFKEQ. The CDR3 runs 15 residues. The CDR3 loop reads CASRRGRSSYNEQFF. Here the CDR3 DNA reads TGTGCCAGCAGACGCGGGAGAAGCTCCTACAATGAGCAGTTCTTC.

For the CDR3, the DNA is TGTGCCAGCAGTTTAATCGACGGGGAGCTGTTTTTT. It is translated as CASSLIDGELFF. The rearrangement links TRBV12-3 or TRBV12-4 to TRBJ2-2; D is unclear. Trimming removed 2 bases from V and 7 bases from J, with 5 bases in between. CDR3 length: 12 amino acids.

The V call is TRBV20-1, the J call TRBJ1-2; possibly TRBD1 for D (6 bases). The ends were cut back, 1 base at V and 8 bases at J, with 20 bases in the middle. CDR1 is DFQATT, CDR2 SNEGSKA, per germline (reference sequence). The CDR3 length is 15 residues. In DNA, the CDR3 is TGCAGTGCTAGAGCGGTACAGGGCCCAGGTCGGGGCTACACCTTC. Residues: CSARAVQGPGRGYTF.

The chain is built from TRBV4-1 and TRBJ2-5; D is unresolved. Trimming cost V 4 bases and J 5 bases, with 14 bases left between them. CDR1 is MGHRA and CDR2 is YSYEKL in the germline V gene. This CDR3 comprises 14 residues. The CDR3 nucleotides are TGCGCCAGCAGCCCCCGCGCCATCCTGGAGACCCAGTACTTC. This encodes CASSPRAILETQYF.

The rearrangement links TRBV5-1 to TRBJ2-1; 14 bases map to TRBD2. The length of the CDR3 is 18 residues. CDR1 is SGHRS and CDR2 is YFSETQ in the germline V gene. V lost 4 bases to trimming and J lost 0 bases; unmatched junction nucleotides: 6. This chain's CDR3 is CASSQGLAGGYSYNEQFF. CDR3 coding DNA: TGCGCCAGCAGCCAAGGACTAGCGGGAGGCTACTCCTACAATGAGCAGTTCTTC.

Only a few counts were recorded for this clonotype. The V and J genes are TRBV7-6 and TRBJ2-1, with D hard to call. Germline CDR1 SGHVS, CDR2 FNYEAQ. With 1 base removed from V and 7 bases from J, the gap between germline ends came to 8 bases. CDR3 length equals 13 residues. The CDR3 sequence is CASSLELWNEQFF. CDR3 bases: TGTGCCAGCAGCTTAGAACTTTGGAATGAGCAGTTCTTC.

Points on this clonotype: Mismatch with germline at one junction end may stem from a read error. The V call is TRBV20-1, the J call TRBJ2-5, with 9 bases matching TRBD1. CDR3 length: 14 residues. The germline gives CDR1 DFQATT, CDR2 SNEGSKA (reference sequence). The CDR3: CSARNNRGQATQYF. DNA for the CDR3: TGCAGTGCTAGAAACAACAGGGGGCAAGCGACCCAGTACTTC.

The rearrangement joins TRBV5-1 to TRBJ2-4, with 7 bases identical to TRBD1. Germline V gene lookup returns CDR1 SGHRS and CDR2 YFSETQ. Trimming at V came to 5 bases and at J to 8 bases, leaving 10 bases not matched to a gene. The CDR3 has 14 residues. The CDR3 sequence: CASSFDRVTYIQYF. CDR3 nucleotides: TGCGCCAGCAGTTTCGACAGGGTAACATACATTCAGTACTTC.

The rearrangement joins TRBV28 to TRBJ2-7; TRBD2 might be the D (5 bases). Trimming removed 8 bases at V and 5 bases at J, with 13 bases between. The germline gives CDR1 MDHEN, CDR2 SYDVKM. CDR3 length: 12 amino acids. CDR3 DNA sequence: TGTGCCAGCTTCCGGGGATGGAACGAGCAGTACTTC. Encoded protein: CASFRGWNEQYF.

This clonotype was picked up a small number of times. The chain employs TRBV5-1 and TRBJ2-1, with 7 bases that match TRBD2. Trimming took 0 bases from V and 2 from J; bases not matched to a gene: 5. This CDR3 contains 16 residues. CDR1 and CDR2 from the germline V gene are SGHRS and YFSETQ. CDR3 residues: CASSLGSGGTYNEQFF. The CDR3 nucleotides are TGCGCCAGCAGCTTGGGTTCCGGGGGGACCTACAATGAGCAGTTCTTC.